One and the same sample provided the 25 T cell receptor beta chains below, sequenced in a study of T-cell memory formation after mild COVID-19 (dated by TCRdb to the early 2020s). The library was obtained by 5' RACE. TCRdb records Illumina NovaSeq 6000 as the sequencer. TCRdb reanalyzed the raw reads on its own, using fastp at Q25 for trimming and MiXCR for clone calling, and kept in-frame beta chains. Every entry covers one CDR3 protein and lists the most common genes and DNA from its rows. This sample has roughly 300,000 distinct CDR3 sequences in its table, and roughly 16% of those were observed once. The ten largest account for about 23% of the sample. The specimen sequenced was PBMCs or a T cell subset sorted from them (not recorded which). The receptors derive from a man between 18 and 29 years old who had mild COVID-19 (a few samples of this study predate the infection). The sample titles of this study are shuffled in the database, so cell type and time point are left out; the donor was told from shared clones.

This clonotype was picked up a small number of times. The chain combines TRBV20-1 with TRBJ1-3, with D maybe TRBD1 (5 bases). The CDR3 runs to 17 residues. With 2 bases removed from V and 0 bases from J, the gap between germline ends came to 17 bases. Germline CDR1 reads DFQATT; CDR2 reads SNEGSKA (reference sequence). The DNA for the CDR3 is TGCAGTGCTAGAAAACTTACGGGACGAAGCTCTGGAAACACCATATATTTT. It is translated as CSARKLTGRSSGNTIYF.

In its sample, this clonotype was seen a few times. Written as DNA, the CDR3 is TGTGCCAGCAGCCGCGGCGACAGGTACCAAGAGACCCAGTACTTC. It codes for CASSRGDRYQETQYF. V gene TRBV11-2 combines with J gene TRBJ2-5, with D perhaps matching TRBD1 (6 bases). CDR3 length equals 15 residues. CDR1 is SGHAT and CDR2 is FQNNGV in the germline V gene. The ends were cut back, 5 bases at V and 0 bases at J, with 13 bases in the middle.

The chain combines TRBV12-3 or TRBV12-4 with TRBJ2-5, with D maybe TRBD1 (5 bases). CDR3 size: 14 residues. Deletions cut 6 bases from V and 2 bases from J, with 13 bases between. CDR3 in amino acids: CASRLTAVQETQYF. CDR3 nucleotide sequence: TGTGCCAGCAGGTTGACAGCAGTACAAGAGACCCAGTACTTC.

This clonotype was picked up a small number of times. DNA for the CDR3: TGTGCCATCAGGGCCGAGGGGGCCGCAGATACGCAGTATTTT. Amino acid sequence: CAIRAEGAADTQYF. The chain couples TRBV10-3 to TRBJ2-3, with 7 bases fitting TRBD1. J was trimmed by 4 bases and V by 6 bases; bases with no gene match: 7. This CDR3 has 14 residues. CDR1 and CDR2 from the germline V gene are ENHRY and SYGVKD.

In its sample, this clonotype was seen a few times. The V call is TRBV6-1, the J call TRBJ1-2; D might be TRBD1 (6 bases). CDR3 length: 13 residues. The V end was cut by 10 bases, the J end by 5 bases, with 17 bases between. Germline V gene data show CDR1 as MNHNS and CDR2 as SASEGT. The DNA of the CDR3 is TGTGCCACCCGCGGACAGTCGGATTATGGCTACACCTTC. Translating it yields CATRGQSDYGYTF.

This clonotype was detected only a few times. The J gene is TRBJ2-1, the V gene TRBV10-3; tentatively, D is TRBD1 (5 bases). The CDR3 has 14 amino acids. From germline, CDR1 is ENHRY and CDR2 SYGVKD. Trimming took 3 bases from V and 4 from J, leaving 10 bases between them. CDR3 nucleotide sequence: TGTGCCATCAGTGACAGGGTTGGATACAATGAGCAGTTCTTC. Translated, it gives CAISDRVGYNEQFF.

This clonotype was seen only a few times. The rearrangement links TRBV5-4 to TRBJ2-7; D is perhaps TRBD2 (5 bases). The CDR3 consists of 13 residues. Germline CDR1 SGHNT, CDR2 YYREEE (reference sequence). V was cut by 0 bases and J by 6 bases, with 10 bases left in between. In DNA form, the CDR3 reads TGTGCCAGCAGCTTGGCGGACTGGGGCGAGCAGTACTTC. Residues: CASSLADWGEQYF.

The chain carries TRBV7-9 and TRBJ2-5; a weak D match, TRBD1 (6 bases). From germline, CDR1 is SEHNR and CDR2 FQNEAQ (reference sequence). CDR3 length: 18 amino acids. V was clipped by 1 base and J by 1 base, with 19 bases between them. This CDR3 reads CASSLGRWGRGRQETQYF. CDR3 DNA: TGTGCCAGCAGCTTAGGGAGGTGGGGGCGAGGCCGCCAAGAGACCCAGTACTTC. Looking up the rest from reference TRBV7-9 and TRBJ2-5 gives the full variable domain: DTGVSQNPRHKITKRGQNVTFRCDPISEHNRLYWYRQTLGQGPEFLTYFQNEAQLEKSRLLSDRFSAERPKGSFSTLEIQRTEQGDSAMYLCASSLGRWGRGRQETQYFGPGTRLLVL.

The rearrangement links TRBV28 to TRBJ2-7; D may be TRBD2 (5 bases). The CDR3 loop spans 12 amino acids. Germline assignment: CDR1 MDHEN and CDR2 SYDVKM. The V gene lost 5 bases and the J gene lost 7 bases, with 12 bases spanning the gap. The CDR3 protein is CASSRPGWEQYV. In DNA, the CDR3 is TGTGCCAGCAGTCGGCCGGGGTGGGAGCAGTACGTC.

The rearrangement joins TRBV10-3 to TRBJ2-7; 9 nucleotides line up with TRBD2. The V and J ends lost 6 bases and 3 bases, in that order; junction bases with no gene match: 9. This CDR3 comprises 15 residues. Germline lookup yields CDR1 ENHRY and CDR2 SYGVKD. CDR3: CAIRSAGGMVYEQYF. As DNA, the CDR3 is TGTGCCATCAGAAGCGCGGGGGGGATGGTCTACGAGCAGTACTTC.

This chain joins TRBV7-6 and TRBJ2-1; D may be TRBD2 (6 bases). The CDR3 is 12 amino acids. Trimming pared 2 bases from V and 9 bases from J, leaving 8 bases between. The germline gives CDR1 SGHVS, CDR2 FNYEAQ. CDR3 protein: CASSLSAGEQFF. In DNA form, the CDR3 reads TGTGCCAGCAGCTTATCAGCGGGTGAGCAGTTCTTC. The full variable domain, with the rest looked up from reference TRBV7-6 and TRBJ2-1, is GAGVSQSPRYKVTKRGQDVALRCDPISGHVSLYWYRQALGQGPEFLTYFNYEAQQDKSGLPNDRFSAERPEGSISTLTIQRTEQRDSAMYRCASSLSAGEQFFGPGTRLTVL.

The sample holds one count of this clonotype. J is TRBJ1-2 and V is TRBV6-2 or TRBV6-3, with 8 bases fitting TRBD1. This CDR3 comprises 16 residues. Germline V gene data show CDR1 as MNHEY and CDR2 as SVGEGT. V shed 6 bases, J shed 0 bases, and the junction held 9 bases outside the gene matches. As DNA, the CDR3 is TGTGCCAGCAGCCACCGAAAACAGGGGGCTAACTATGGCTACACCTTC. Its protein product is CASSHRKQGANYGYTF.

A few counts support this clonotype. The chain carries TRBV7-6 and TRBJ2-5; D could derive from TRBD1 or TRBD2 (5 bases each). Between the trimmed V and J ends, which lost 2 bases and 0 bases, there was a span of 13 bases. This CDR3 has 16 residues. Per the germline V gene, CDR1 is SGHVS and CDR2 is FNYEAQ. The DNA for the CDR3 is TGTGCCAGCAGCTTACGGGACCAACTATACCAAGAGACCCAGTACTTC. Its protein is CASSLRDQLYQETQYF.

This clonotype appeared a few times. The V and J genes are TRBV5-1 and TRBJ2-4; no clear D gene. V was shortened by 0 bases and J by 5 bases, with 0 bases between the two germline ends. The germline CDR1 and CDR2 sequences are SGHRS and YFSETQ. The CDR3 extends over 11 amino acids. CDR3 DNA sequence: TGCGCCAGCAGCTTGGAAAACATTCAGTACTTC. It specifies CASSLENIQYF.

In its sample, this clonotype was seen a few times. The chain is built from TRBV6-5 and TRBJ1-1; 7 nucleotides match TRBD1. Unmatched junction bases numbered 9, after V lost 8 bases and J lost 6 bases. The CDR3 covers 13 residues. In germline, CDR1 is MNHEY, CDR2 SVGAGI. This chain's CDR3 is CASVDRAGPEAFF. CDR3 in DNA: TGTGCCAGCGTCGACAGGGCCGGGCCTGAAGCTTTCTTT.

This clonotype was detected a few times. V gene TRBV20-1 combines with J gene TRBJ2-5; possibly TRBD2 for D (5 bases). Between the trimmed V and J ends, which lost 3 bases and 7 bases, there was a span of 21 bases. Germline V gene data show CDR1 as DFQATT and CDR2 as SNEGSKA (reference sequence). This CDR3 is 15 amino acids long. CDR3: CSASVPGLPGGTQYF. Here the CDR3 DNA reads TGCAGTGCTAGTGTACCCGGACTCCCCGGAGGGACCCAGTACTTC.

This clonotype turned up a few times. V gene TRBV20-1 combines with J gene TRBJ2-3; D gene unclear. V was clipped by 6 bases and J by 1 base, with 11 bases between them. The V gene's germline CDR1 is DFQATT and CDR2 SNEGSKA (reference sequence). This CDR3 is 13 amino acids long. CDR3 DNA sequence: TGCAGTGCACTCGCCCCTGGCACAGATACGCAGTATTTT. Translated: CSALAPGTDTQYF.

This clonotype was seen a handful of times. The V call is TRBV10-1, the J call TRBJ2-1, with 7 bases aligning to TRBD2. This CDR3 has 13 residues. Losses at the gene ends were 2 bases for V and 7 bases for J; bases not matched to a gene: 2. Germline CDR1 reads WNHNN; CDR2 reads SYGVQD (reference sequence). DNA for the CDR3: TGCGCCAGCAGTGAGACAGCGGGAAATGAGCAGTTCTTC. Translating it yields CASSETAGNEQFF.

This rearrangement joins TRBV18 to TRBJ1-1; 8 bases align to TRBD1. In germline, CDR1 is KGHSH, CDR2 LQKENI. This CDR3 spans 17 amino acids. V trimming: 3 bases; J trimming: 0 bases; junction bases outside the gene matches: 9. The CDR3 DNA reads TGTGCCAGCTCACCGCGACAGGGGTGGACGCTGAACACTGAAGCTTTCTTT. It yields the protein CASSPRQGWTLNTEAFF.

The chain combines TRBV7-2 with TRBJ1-5; no firm D call. From germline, CDR1 is SGHTA and CDR2 FQGNSA. The CDR3 has 12 amino acids. The V end lost 7 bases, the J end lost 4 bases, and 8 bases lay between the germline ends. As DNA, the CDR3 is TGTGCCAGCACCTGGGGAAATCAGCCCCAGCATTTT. Translated, it gives CASTWGNQPQHF.

The table lists this clonotype with a few counts. The chain couples TRBV7-9 to TRBJ1-1, with no clear D. With 1 base removed from V and 4 bases from J, the gap between germline ends came to 10 bases. The CDR3 runs 14 residues. Germline assignment: CDR1 SEHNR and CDR2 FQNEAQ (reference sequence). CDR3 DNA sequence: TGTGCCAGCAGCTTAGTCCTAACCCCCACTGAAGCTTTCTTT. This encodes CASSLVLTPTEAFF.

This clonotype has only a few counts. This rearrangement joins TRBV5-1 to TRBJ2-7, with D perhaps given as TRBD1 or TRBD2 (5 bases each). Trimming took off 4 bases at V and 7 bases at J, with 24 bases between the two ends. This CDR3 contains 16 residues. CDR1 SGHRS and CDR2 YFSETQ come from the germline V gene. Written as DNA, the CDR3 is TGCGCCAGCAGCCGGAGCCGGGACGAGGGAAGGCTGGAGCAGTACTTC. Protein sequence: CASSRSRDEGRLEQYF. Complete variable domain (other parts from reference TRBV5-1 and TRBJ2-7): KAGVTQTPRYLIKTRGQQVTLSCSPISGHRSVSWYQQTPGQGLQFLFEYFSETQRNKGNFPGRFSGRQFSNSRSEMNVSTLELGDSALYLCASSRSRDEGRLEQYFGPGTRLTVT.

This rearrangement joins TRBV28 to TRBJ1-1; unclear D gene. CDR3 length: 12 residues. Deletions cut 7 bases from V and 4 bases from J, with 10 bases between. In germline, CDR1 is MDHEN, CDR2 SYDVKM. The CDR3 DNA reads as TGTGCCAGCATCTCTGGGGTCACTGAAGCTTTCTTT. Translated: CASISGVTEAFF. Full variable domain (missing parts from reference TRBV28 and TRBJ1-1): DVKVTQSSRYLVKRTGEKVFLECVQDMDHENMFWYRQDPGLGLRLIYFSYDVKMKEKGDIPEGYSVSREKKERFSLILESASTNQTSMYLCASISGVTEAFFGQGTRLTVV.

In this sample, this clonotype turned up many times. This chain links TRBV20-1 with TRBJ2-4; the match to TRBD1 covers 9 bases. Germline CDR1 DFQATT, CDR2 SNEGSKA (reference sequence). This CDR3 is built from 14 residues. V was clipped by 6 bases and J by 1 base; unmatched bases: 4. The chain's CDR3 is CSAGDRVAKNIQYF. The CDR3 nucleotides are TGCAGTGCAGGGGACAGGGTGGCCAAAAACATTCAGTACTTC.

The J gene is TRBJ1-1, the V gene TRBV20-1; tentative D call: TRBD1 (6 bases). Per germline, CDR1 DFQATT and CDR2 SNEGSKA (reference sequence). The CDR3 contains 11 residues. The V and J ends lost 6 bases and 1 base respectively, with 6 bases between them. DNA for the CDR3: TGCAGTGCGGGACAGAACACTGAAGCTTTCTTT. Translating it yields CSAGQNTEAFF.